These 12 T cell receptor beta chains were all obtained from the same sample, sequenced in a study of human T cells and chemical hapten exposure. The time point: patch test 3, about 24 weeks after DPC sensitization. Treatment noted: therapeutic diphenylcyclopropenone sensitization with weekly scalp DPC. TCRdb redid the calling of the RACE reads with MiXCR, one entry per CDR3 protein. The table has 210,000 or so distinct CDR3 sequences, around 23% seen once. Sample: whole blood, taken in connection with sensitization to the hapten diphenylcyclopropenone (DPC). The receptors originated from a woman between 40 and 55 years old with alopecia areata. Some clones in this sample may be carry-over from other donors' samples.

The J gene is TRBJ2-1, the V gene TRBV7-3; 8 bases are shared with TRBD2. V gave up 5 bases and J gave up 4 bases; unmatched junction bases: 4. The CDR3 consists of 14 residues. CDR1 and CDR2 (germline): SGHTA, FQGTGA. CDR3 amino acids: CASSIGLAYNEQFF. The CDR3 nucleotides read TGTGCCAGCAGCATAGGACTAGCATACAATGAGCAGTTCTTC.

The CDR3 DNA reads as TGTGCCAGCAGTGCACTACTGACAGATTACGAGCAGTACTTC. Translating gives CASSALLTDYEQYF. V is TRBV27 and J is TRBJ2-7, with a weak D call TRBD1 (5 bases). V was trimmed by 5 bases and J by 4 bases, leaving 15 bases between them. The CDR3 has 14 amino acids. The V gene's germline CDR1 is MNHEY and CDR2 SMNVEV (reference sequence).

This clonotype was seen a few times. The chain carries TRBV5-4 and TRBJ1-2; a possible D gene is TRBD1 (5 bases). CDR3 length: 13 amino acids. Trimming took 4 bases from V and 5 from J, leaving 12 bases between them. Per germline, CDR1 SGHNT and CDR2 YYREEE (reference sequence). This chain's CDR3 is CASSPKTGYGYTF. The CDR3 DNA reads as TGTGCCAGCAGCCCAAAAACAGGTTATGGCTACACCTTC. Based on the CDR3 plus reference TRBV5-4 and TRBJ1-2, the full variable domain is ETGVTQSPTHLIKTRGQQVTLRCSSQSGHNTVSWYQQALGQGPQFIFQYYREEENGRGNFPPRFSGLQFPNYSSELNVNALELDDSALYLCASSPKTGYGYTFGSGTRLTVV.

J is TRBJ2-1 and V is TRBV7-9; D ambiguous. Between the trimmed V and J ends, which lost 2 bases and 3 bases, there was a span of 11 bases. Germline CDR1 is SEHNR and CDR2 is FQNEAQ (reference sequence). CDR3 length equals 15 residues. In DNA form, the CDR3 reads TGTGCCAGCAGCTTATTCGACTGGGACTACAATGAGCAGTTCTTC. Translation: CASSLFDWDYNEQFF.

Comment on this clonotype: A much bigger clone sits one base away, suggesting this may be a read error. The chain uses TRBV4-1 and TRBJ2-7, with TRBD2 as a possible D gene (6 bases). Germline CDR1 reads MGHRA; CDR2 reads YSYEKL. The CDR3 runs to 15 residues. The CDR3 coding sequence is TGCGCCAGCAACCAAGATTTAACGGGAGCCTACGAGCAGTACTTC. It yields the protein CASNQDLTGAYEQYF.

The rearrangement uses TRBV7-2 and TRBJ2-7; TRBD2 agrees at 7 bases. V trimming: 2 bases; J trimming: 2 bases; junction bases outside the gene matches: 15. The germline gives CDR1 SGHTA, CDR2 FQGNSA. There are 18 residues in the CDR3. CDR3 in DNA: TGTGCCAGCAGCTTACCCCTAAATAGCGGGTCAAACCCCTACGAGCAGTACTTC. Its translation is CASSLPLNSGSNPYEQYF.

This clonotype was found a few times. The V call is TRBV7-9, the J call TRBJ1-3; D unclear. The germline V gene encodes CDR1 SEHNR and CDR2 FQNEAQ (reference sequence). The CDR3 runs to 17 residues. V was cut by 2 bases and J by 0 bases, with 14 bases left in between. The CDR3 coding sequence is TGTGCCAGCAGCTTACAGGTCGGACCGTCCTCTGGAAACACCATATATTTT. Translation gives CASSLQVGPSSGNTIYF. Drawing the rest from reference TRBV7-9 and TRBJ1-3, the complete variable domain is DTGVSQNPRHKITKRGQNVTFRCDPISEHNRLYWYRQTLGQGPEFLTYFQNEAQLEKSRLLSDRFSAERPKGSFSTLEIQRTEQGDSAMYLCASSLQVGPSSGNTIYFGEGSWLTVV.

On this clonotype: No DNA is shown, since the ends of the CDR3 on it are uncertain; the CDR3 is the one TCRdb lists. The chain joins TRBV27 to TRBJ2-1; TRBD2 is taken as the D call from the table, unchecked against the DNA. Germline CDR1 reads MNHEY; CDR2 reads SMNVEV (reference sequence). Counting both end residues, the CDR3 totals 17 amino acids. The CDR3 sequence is CASSSSGREGPYNEQFF.

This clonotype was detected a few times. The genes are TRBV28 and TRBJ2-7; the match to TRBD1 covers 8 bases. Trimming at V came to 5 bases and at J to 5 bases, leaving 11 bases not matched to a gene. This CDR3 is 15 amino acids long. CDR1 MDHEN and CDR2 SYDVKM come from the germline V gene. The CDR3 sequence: CASSPIGQGENEQYF. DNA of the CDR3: TGTGCCAGCAGTCCCATCGGACAGGGAGAAAACGAGCAGTACTTC.

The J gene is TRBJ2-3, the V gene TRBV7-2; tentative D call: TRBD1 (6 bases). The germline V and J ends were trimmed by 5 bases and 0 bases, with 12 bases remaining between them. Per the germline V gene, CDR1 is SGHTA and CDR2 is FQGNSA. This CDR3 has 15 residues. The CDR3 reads CASSRQELSTDTQYF. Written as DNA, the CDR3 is TGTGCCAGCAGCCGACAGGAATTGAGCACAGATACGCAGTATTTT. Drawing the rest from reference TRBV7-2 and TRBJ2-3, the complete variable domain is GAGVSQSPSNKVTEKGKDVELRCDPISGHTALYWYRQSLGQGLEFLIYFQGNSAPDKSGLPSDRFSAERTGGSVSTLTIQRTQQEDSAVYLCASSRQELSTDTQYFGPGTRLTVL.

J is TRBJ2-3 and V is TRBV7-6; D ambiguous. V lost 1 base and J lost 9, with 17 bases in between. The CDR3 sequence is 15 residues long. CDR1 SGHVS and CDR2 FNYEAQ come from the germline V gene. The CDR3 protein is CASSLGALGARTQYF. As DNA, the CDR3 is TGTGCCAGCAGCTTAGGGGCCTTAGGAGCGCGAACGCAGTATTTT.

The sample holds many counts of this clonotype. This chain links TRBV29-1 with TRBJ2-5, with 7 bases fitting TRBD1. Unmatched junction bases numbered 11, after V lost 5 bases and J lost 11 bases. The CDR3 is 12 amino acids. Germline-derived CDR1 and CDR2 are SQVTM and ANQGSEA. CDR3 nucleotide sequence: TGCAGCGTTAAATATGATGACAGGGCGCAGTACTTC. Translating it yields CSVKYDDRAQYF.